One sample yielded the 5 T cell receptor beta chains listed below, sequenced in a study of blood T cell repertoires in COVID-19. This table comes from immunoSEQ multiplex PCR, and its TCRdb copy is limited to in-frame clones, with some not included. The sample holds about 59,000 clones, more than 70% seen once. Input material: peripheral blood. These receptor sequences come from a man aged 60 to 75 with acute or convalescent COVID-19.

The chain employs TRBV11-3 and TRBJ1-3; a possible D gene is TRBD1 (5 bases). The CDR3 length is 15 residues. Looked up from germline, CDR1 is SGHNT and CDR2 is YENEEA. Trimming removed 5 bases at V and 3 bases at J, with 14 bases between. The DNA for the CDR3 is TGTGCCAGCAGCGGATCAGGGTCTGGTGGAAACACCATATATTTT. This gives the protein CASSGSGSGGNTIYF.

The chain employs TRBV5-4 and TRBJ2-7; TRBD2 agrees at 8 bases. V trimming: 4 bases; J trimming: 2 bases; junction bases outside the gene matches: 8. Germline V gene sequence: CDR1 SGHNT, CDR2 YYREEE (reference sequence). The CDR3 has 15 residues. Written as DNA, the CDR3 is TGTGCCAGCAGCGCCTTCGCGGGGGGTGCCTACGAGCAGTACTTC. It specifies CASSAFAGGAYEQYF.

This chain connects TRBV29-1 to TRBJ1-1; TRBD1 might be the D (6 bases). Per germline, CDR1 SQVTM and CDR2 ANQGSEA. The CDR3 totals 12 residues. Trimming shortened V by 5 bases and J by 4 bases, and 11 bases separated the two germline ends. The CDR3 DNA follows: TGCAGCGTTCAAACAGGGATCACTGAAGCTTTCTTT. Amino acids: CSVQTGITEAFF.

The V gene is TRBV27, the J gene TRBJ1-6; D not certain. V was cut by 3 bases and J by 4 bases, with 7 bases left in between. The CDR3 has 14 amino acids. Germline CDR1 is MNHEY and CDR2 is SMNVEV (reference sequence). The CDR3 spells CASSFGQYNSPLHF. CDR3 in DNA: TGTGCCAGCAGTTTTGGGCAATATAATTCACCCCTCCACTTT.

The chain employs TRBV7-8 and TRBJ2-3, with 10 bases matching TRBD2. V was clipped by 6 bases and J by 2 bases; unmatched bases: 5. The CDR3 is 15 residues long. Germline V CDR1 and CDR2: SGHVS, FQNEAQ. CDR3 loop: CASRSGLADTDTQYF. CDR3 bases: TGTGCCAGCAGATCCGGACTAGCGGACACAGATACGCAGTATTTT.